This T cell receptor (beta chain) was sequenced during a study of T cells in Graves' hyperthyroidism and ophthalmopathy (dated by TCRdb to the late 2010s). Notes on the research overall: Peripheral blood samples were taken at the time of initial diagnosis, prior to any treatment. TCR Vbeta CDR3 sequencing of roughly 140 peripheral blood samples (roughly 41 ophthalmopathy, over 70 hyperthyroidism and around 17 progressor patients) is reported in the paper. The roughly 94 discovery patients were randomly split 7:3 into training and test sets. After sampling, hyperthyroidism patients received methimazole starting at 30 mg daily, and ophthalmopathy patients received high-dose intravenous methylprednisolone. Whether ophthalmopathy could be predicted prospectively was tested in an independent validation cohort made up of under 20 hyperthyroidism patients plus 17 patients who later progressed to ophthalmopathy. A discovery cohort of approximately 100 patients, roughly 40 with Graves' ophthalmopathy and about 58 with stable Graves' hyperthyroidism, was used to find distinguishing TCR V-J signatures. In over five Graves' hyperthyroidism patients, the study also compared T-cell repertoires from thyroid tissue with T-cell repertoires from blood.

This clonotype appeared many times. Its antigen is still unknown. No much larger clonotype is one base removed from it; base qualities were not supplied. TCR beta CDR3 regions were amplified from RNA transcripts. The TCR CDR3 was subjected to a first round of RT-PCR using the HTBI primer set and the Qiagen OneStep RT-PCR kit. Libraries were constructed in a second round of multiplex PCR, after which size selection and purification were performed. The libraries were sequenced on an Illumina HiSeq2000 using paired-end 100 bp reads. As for the authors' bioinformatics: SOAPnuke was used to process the raw data, throwing out any read that contained adapters or uncalled bases, had a mean Phred below 15, or lacked an exact constant-primer or identifier match. High-quality paired reads were merged using COPE v1.2.5, and each unique nucleotide sequence was defined as a clonotype. MiTCR v1.1 was used to align the clonotypes against IMGT TRBV, TRBD and TRBJ reference segments. The analysis was restricted to V-J combinations with a frequency above 0.0001, which together covered 99% to 99.2% of the repertoires. The TCS score was defined as F50 (clonal expansion) divided by E x V (chaos), with BLOSUM62-based TCRdist calculated between CDR3 peptides within each V-J. Welch's t-statistics and random forest reduced several hundred V-J features to some 14, which were used in a naive Bayes classifier (R e1071). The raw public data were reprocessed by TCRdb itself: fastp quality trimming at Q25, MiXCR clonotype calling, in-frame beta chains only. Rows merge per CDR3 protein into single entries with the most common DNA and genes. TCRdb's processing, not the authors' own work, is the source of the V and J calls. For this sample there are a few hundred thousand distinct CDR3 sequences; around 21% appear just once. Around a quarter of the sample is taken by the ten largest.

The full study reports these points: Most expanded thyroid clonotypes (frequency above 0.001) were also detected in blood, a finding suggesting that blood repertoires may reflect thyroid immune responses. Sample size was not statistically predetermined, and investigators were not blinded to group allocation. Ophthalmopathy was separated from stable hyperthyroidism by a 13 V-J signature model, with about 88% sensitivity and around 81% specificity obtained in cross-validation and 80%/75% obtained in testing. In validation, the model predicted progression to ophthalmopathy with around 71% sensitivity and less than 75% specificity, a median of about 6.7 months before onset.

Graves' hyperthyroidism was defined as stable when no progression to ophthalmopathy occurred over 18 months of follow-up. Hyperthyroidism patients were aged 18 to 65 years and newly diagnosed, with disease duration of less than 2 months. Any patient with an uncontrolled infection, another autoimmune disease, pregnancy or lactation was excluded. Clinical symptoms, serum thyroxine and TRAb, thyroid ultrasound, and orbital computed tomography formed the basis for the diagnoses. PBMCs were separated from roughly 9.3 ml of fresh peripheral blood using Ficoll-Paque density gradient centrifugation. Trizol reagent was used to extract total RNA, and RNA quality was then checked on an Agilent 2100 Bioanalyzer. The CDR3 sequence holds 14 residues, the cysteine and phenylalanine included. Only the CDR3 DNA is retained, 42 bases long and in frame from the first base. CDR1 and CDR2, looked up from the germline V gene (reference sequence), are LGHDT and YNNKEL. V is clipped by 3 bases and J by 2 bases, and the sequence between their germline boundaries is 10 bases long.

Sequences were obtained from blood. The sequence is built from TRBV3-1 and TRBJ1-2; the D gene remains uncertain. This clonotype originated in a man aged 18-30 years with Graves' hyperthyroidism. At the DNA level, the sequence is TGTGCCAGCAGCCACCGGCAGATCAACTATGGCTACACCTTC. Its coded protein is CASSHRQINYGYTF.